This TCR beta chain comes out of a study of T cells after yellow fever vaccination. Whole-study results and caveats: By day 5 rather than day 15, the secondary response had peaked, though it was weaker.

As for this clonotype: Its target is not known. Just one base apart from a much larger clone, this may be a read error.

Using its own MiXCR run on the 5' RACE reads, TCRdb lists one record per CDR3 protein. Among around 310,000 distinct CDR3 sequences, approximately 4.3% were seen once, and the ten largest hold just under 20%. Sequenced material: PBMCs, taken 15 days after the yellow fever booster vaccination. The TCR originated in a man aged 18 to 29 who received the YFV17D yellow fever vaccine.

The CDR3 sequence: CANSHRAYGYTF. The CDR3 nucleotides read TGTGCCAACAGCCACCGTGCCTATGGCTACACCTTC. This chain links TRBV7-9 with TRBJ1-2; the D is unclear. Germline lookup yields CDR1 SEHNR and CDR2 FQNEAQ (reference sequence). CDR3 length: 12 amino acids.